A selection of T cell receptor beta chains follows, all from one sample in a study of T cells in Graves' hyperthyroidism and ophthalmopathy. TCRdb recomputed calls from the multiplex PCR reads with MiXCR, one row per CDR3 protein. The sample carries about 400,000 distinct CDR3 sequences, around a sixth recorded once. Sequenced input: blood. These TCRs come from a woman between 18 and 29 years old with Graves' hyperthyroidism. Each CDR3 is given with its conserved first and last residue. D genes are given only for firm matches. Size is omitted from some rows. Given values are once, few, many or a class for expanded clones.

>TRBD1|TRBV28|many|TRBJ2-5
CASSLLEGQGIETQYF
TGTGCCAGCAGTTTACTGGAGGGACAGGGTATCGAGACCCAGTACTTC
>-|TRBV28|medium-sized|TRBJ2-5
CASSWEYLPTQETQYF
TGTGCCAGCAGTTGGGAATACCTGCCGACACAAGAGACCCAGTACTTC
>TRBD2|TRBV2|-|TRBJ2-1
CASSGSGSYDEQFF
TGTGCCAGCAGTGGTAGCGGGTCCTACGATGAGCAGTTCTTC
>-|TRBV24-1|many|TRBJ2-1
CATAPTPEIIHEQFF
TGTGCCACCGCCCCGACACCAGAGATAATACATGAGCAGTTCTTC
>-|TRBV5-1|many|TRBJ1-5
CASSLGQDNQPQHF
TGCGCCAGCAGCTTGGGACAGGACAATCAGCCCCAGCATTTT
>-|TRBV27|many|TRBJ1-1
CASSLEGSIFTEAFF
TGTGCCAGCAGTTTAGAGGGCAGTATATTCACTGAAGCTTTCTTT
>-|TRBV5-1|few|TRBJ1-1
CASSWQDTEAFF
TGCGCCAGCAGCTGGCAGGACACTGAAGCTTTCTTT
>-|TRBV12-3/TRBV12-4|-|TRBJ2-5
CAGRGQGQTQYF
TGTGCTGGAAGGGGCCAGGGTCAGACCCAGTACTTC
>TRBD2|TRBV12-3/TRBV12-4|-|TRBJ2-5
CASSLAGGILKTQYF
TGTGCCAGCAGTCTAGCGGGGGGGATCCTCAAGACCCAGTACTTC
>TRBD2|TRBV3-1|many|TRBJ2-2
CASSPGLAGAHTGELFF
TGTGCCAGCAGCCCGGGACTAGCGGGGGCTCACACCGGGGAGCTGTTTTTT
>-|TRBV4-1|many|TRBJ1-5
CASSQDPSRGNQPQHF
TGCGCCAGCAGCCAAGATCCGTCCCGGGGCAATCAGCCCCAGCATTTT
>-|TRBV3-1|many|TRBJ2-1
CASSQGQDYNEQFF
TGTGCCAGCAGCCAAGGACAGGACTACAATGAGCAGTTCTTC
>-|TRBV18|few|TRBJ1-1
CASSPPNTGPNTEAFF
TGTGCCAGCTCACCACCGAATACCGGACCAAACACTGAAGCTTTCTTT
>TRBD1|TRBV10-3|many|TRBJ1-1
CAILRQGSNTEAFF
TGTGCCATCCTTAGACAGGGCTCGAACACTGAAGCTTTCTTT
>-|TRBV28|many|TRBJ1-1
CASSSLGGAFF
TGTGCCAGCAGTTCGCTGGGGGGGGCTTTCTTT
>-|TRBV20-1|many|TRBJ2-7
CSARDARFYEQYF
TGCAGTGCTAGAGATGCCCGATTCTACGAGCAGTACTTC
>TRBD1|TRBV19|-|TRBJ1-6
CASSIATGVASPLHF
TGTGCCAGTAGTATCGCTACAGGGGTTGCGTCACCCCTCCACTTT
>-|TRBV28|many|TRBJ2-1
CASSGGRGDEQFF
TGTGCCAGCAGTGGGGGACGGGGAGATGAGCAGTTCTTC
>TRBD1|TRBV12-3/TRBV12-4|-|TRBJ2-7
CASSLTGAYEQYF
TGTGCCAGCAGTTTAACAGGGGCCTACGAGCAGTACTTC
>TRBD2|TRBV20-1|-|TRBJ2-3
CSASFGLAGVSSTDTQYF
TGCAGTGCTAGCTTCGGACTAGCGGGGGTGTCTAGCACAGATACGCAGTATTTT
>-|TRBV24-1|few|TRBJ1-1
CATSDSQTGHTEAFF
TGTGCCACCAGTGATTCTCAAACGGGACACACTGAAGCTTTCTTT
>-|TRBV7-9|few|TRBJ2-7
CASSLAGRAGTFEQYF
TGTGCCAGCAGCTTGGCGGGGCGAGCCGGGACGTTTGAGCAGTACTTC
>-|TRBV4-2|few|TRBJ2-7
CASSQRTDRSYEQYF
TGTGCCAGCAGCCAACGTACAGACCGCTCCTACGAGCAGTACTTC
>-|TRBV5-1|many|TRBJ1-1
CASSLAWDTEAFF
TGCGCCAGCAGCTTGGCCTGGGACACTGAAGCTTTCTTT
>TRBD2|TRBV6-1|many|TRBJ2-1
CASRGTSGYNEQFF
TGTGCCAGCAGGGGGACTAGCGGCTACAATGAGCAGTTCTTC
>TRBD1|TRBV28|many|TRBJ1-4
CASSRQGATNEKLFF
TGTGCCAGCAGTCGACAGGGTGCAACTAATGAAAAACTGTTTTTT
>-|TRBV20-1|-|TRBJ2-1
CSASRQGSYNEQFF
TGCAGTGCCAGCAGGCAGGGAAGTTACAATGAGCAGTTCTTC
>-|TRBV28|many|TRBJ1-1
CASSLLFGGMNTEAFF
TGTGCCAGCAGTCTTCTTTTCGGGGGAATGAACACTGAAGCTTTCTTT
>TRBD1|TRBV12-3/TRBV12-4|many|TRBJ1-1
CASSQPGQGAWGGAFF
TGTGCCAGCAGTCAGCCGGGACAGGGGGCGTGGGGGGGGGCTTTCTTT
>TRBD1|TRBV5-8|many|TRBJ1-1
CASSLPPGQFMTEAFF
TGTGCCAGCAGCTTACCTCCGGGACAGTTTATGACTGAAGCTTTCTTT
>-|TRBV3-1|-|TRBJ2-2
CASRPDQGELFF
TGTGCCAGCAGGCCGGACCAAGGGGAGCTGTTTTTT
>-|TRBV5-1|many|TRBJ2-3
CASSRDTDTQYF
TGCGCCAGCAGCAGAGACACAGATACGCAGTATTTT
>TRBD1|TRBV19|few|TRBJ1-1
CASSDQGVTEAFF
TGTGCCAGTAGTGACCAGGGGGTCACTGAAGCTTTCTTT
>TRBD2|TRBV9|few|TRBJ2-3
CASSVTSGRLEADTQYF
TGTGCCAGCAGCGTTACTAGCGGGCGGTTGGAAGCAGATACGCAGTATTTT